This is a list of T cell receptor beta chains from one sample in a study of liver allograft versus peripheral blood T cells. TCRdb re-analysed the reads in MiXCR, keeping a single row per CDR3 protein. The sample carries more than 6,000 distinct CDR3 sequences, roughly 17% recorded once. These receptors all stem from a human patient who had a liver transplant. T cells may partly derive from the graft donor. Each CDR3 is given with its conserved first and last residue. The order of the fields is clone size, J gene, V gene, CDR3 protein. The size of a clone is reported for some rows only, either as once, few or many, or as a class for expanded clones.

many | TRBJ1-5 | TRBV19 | CASSIVGRHQPQHF
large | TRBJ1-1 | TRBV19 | CASSIIGTVSGGRRGTEAFF
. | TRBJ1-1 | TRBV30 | CAWSGGGPLRRAFF
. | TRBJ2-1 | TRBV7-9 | CASSSGLATYNEQFF
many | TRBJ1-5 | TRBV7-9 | CASSPGTGGYSNQPQHF
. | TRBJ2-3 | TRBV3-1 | CASTFRQQGTDTQYF
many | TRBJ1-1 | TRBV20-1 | CSARADRYTEAFF
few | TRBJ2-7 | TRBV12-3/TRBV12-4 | CASSLALGGKVSYEQYF
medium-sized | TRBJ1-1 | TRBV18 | CASFAQGWITEAFF
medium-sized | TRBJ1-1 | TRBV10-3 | CAIRSDRAGTEAFF
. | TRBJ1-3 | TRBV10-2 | CASRRAGGLTGNTIYF
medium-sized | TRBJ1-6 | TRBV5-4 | CASSLGQAGSYNSPLHF
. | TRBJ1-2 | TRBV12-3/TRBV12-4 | CASSRDRVFGYTF
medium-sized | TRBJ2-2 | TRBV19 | CASGPSGGARYTGELFF
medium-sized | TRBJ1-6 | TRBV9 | CASTRQGGNSPLHF
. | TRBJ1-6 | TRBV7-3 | CASSSGNSPLHF
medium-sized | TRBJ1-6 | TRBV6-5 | CASSRTGVWYSPLHF
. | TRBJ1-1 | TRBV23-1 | CASTSLGNTEAFF
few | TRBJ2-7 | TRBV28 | CASSSGTSDYEQYF
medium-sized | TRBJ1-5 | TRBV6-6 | CASTRQGTINQPQHF
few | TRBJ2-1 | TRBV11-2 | CASSLVRGKYNEQFF
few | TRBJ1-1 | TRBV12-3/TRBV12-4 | CASSSLTDEAFF
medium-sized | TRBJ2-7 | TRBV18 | CASSPRDTEGGQYF
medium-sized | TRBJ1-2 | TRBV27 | CASSPWDTLEGYTF
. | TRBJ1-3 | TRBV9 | CASSVGVAHSGNTIYF
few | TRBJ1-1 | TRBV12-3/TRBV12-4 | CASMLWENTEAFF
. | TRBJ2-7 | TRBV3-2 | CASRSGTTPYEQYF
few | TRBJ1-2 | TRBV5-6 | CASSRTGREGGYTF
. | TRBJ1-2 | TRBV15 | CATSRSTGTAVDGYTF
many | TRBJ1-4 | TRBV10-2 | CASSVLQVNEKLFF
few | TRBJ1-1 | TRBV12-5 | CASARDRYNTEAFF
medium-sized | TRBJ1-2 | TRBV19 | CASRQGRGGYTF
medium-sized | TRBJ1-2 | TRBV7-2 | CASSPHQDFFYGYTF
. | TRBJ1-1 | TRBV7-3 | CASSFDKNTEAFF
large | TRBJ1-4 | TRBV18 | CASQGQLTNEKLFF
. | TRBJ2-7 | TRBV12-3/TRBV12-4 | CASSFRDRDYEQYF
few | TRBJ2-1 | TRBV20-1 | CSASATGNEQFF
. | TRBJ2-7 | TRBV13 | CASSVAPGQGTYEQYF
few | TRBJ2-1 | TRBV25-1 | CASHRDSYNEQFF